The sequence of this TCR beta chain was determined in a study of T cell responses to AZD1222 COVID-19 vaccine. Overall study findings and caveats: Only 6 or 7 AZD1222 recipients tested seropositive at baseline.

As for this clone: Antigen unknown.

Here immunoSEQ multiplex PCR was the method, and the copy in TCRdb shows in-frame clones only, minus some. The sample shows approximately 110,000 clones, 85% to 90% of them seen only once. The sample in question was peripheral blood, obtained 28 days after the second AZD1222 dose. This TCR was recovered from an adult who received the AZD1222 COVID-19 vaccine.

The CDR3 is CASSLRGPEQYF. As DNA, the CDR3 is TGTGCCAGCAGCCTAAGAGGGCCGGAGCAGTACTTC. The chain employs TRBV11-1 and TRBJ2-7; possibly TRBD2 for D (5 bases). Looked up from germline, CDR1 is SGHAT and CDR2 is FQDESV (reference sequence). Trimming removed 5 bases from V and 7 bases from J, with 12 bases in between. The CDR3 has 12 residues. Full variable domain (outside the CDR3, taken from reference TRBV11-1 and TRBJ2-7): EAEVAQSPRYKITEKSQAVAFWCDPISGHATLYWYRQILGQGPELLVQFQDESVVDDSQLPKDRFSAERLKGVDSTLKIQPAELGDSAMYLCASSLRGPEQYFGPGTRLTVT.